This T cell receptor beta chain was captured in a study of blood T cell repertoires in COVID-19. Some clones are missing from TCRdb's copy, which holds only in-frame ones; the method was immunoSEQ multiplex PCR. The table records 200,000 to 250,000 clones, about 90% of them present only once. J was trimmed by 8 bases and V by 3 bases; bases with no gene match: 8. Germline-derived CDR1 and CDR2 are SGHTA and FQGNSA. This CDR3 is 15 amino acids long. This rearrangement joins TRBV7-2 to TRBJ1-2, with TRBD1 identical over 11 bases. The clonotype comes from a woman aged 55-70 years with acute or convalescent COVID-19. The sequenced sample consisted of peripheral blood. The CDR3 nucleotides read TGTGCCAGCAGCTTCGGACAGGGGGCCGCAATGGGCTACACCTTC. Protein sequence: CASSFGQGAAMGYTF.